The next 2 T cell receptor beta chains were all read from a single sample in a study of blood T cells in healthy people across ages. A second PCR, run for roughly 7 to 12 cycles, used a sample-barcoded 5' primer plus a J-beta primer mix. One entry per CDR3 protein results from TCRdb running MiXCR on the 5' RACE reads. This table holds about 1.1 million distinct CDR3 sequences, 30% to 40% found once. Specimen: blood. Receptor source: a man younger than 35 in good health.

CDR3 bases: TGTGCCAGCAGCGCTTCTAGCGGGGGGGCCAATGAGCAGTTCTTC. It encodes CASSASSGGANEQFF. This chain links TRBV7-6 with TRBJ2-1, with 12 bases identical to TRBD2. Unmatched junction bases numbered 5, after V lost 5 bases and J lost 6 bases. Germline CDR1 and CDR2: SGHVS and FNYEAQ. CDR3 length equals 15 residues.

CDR3 coding DNA: TGTGCCAGCAGGACAGACAGGAAAATGAACACTGAAGCTTTCTTT. Its translation is CASRTDRKMNTEAFF. This rearrangement joins TRBV12-3 or TRBV12-4 to TRBJ1-1; TRBD1 is a possible D gene (6 bases). V shed 6 bases and J shed 0 bases, with 14 bases lying between them. The CDR3 spans 15 residues.